This is a list of T cell receptor beta chains from one sample in a study of beta chain features in type 1 diabetes. Some clones are missing from TCRdb's copy, which holds only in-frame ones; the method was immunoSEQ multiplex PCR. The sample shows 500,000 to 700,000 clones, about a sixth of them seen only once. The sequencing input was naive CD4+ T cells from blood. The receptors shown here come from a man younger than 30 in good health. Each CDR3 is given with its conserved first and last residue. The D gene is left open where the match is weak. Only some rows state a clone size, as once, few, many or a class for expanded clones.

abundance	v_gene	d_gene	j_gene	CDR3aa	CDR3nt
-	TRBV4-2	-	TRBJ1-2	CASSQVVQVDYGYTF	TGTGCCAGCAGCCAAGTAGTCCAGGTTGACTATGGCTACACCTTC
-	TRBV9	-	TRBJ2-2	CASSPYYNTGELFF	TGTGCCAGCAGCCCCTACTACAACACCGGGGAGCTGTTTTTT
few	TRBV7-2	TRBD2	TRBJ2-3	CASSLGKREGPDTQYF	TGTGCCAGCAGCTTAGGGAAGAGGGAGGGCCCAGATACGCAGTATTTT
few	TRBV4-3	-	TRBJ2-3	CASSQGTPVVAQYF	TGCGCCAGCAGCCAAGGGACCCCAGTCGTGGCGCAGTATTTT
-	TRBV9	-	TRBJ1-3	CASSAGQNSGNTIYF	TGTGCCAGCAGCGCCGGACAAAACTCTGGAAACACCATATATTTT
-	TRBV7-3	-	TRBJ2-3	CASSTTATDTQYF	TGTGCCAGCAGCACCACGGCGACAGATACGCAGTATTTT
-	TRBV9	TRBD1	TRBJ1-2	CASSVVEGARTF	TGTGCCAGCAGCGTAGTTGAGGGGGCCCGGACCTTC
few	TRBV10-3	-	TRBJ2-7	CAISEVQGYEQYF	TGTGCCATCAGTGAGGTACAGGGTTACGAGCAGTACTTC
-	TRBV7-2	-	TRBJ1-6	CASSPRGPGAGSPLHF	TGTGCCAGCAGCCCAAGAGGTCCGGGGGCGGGATCACCCCTCCACTTT
few	TRBV10-3	-	TRBJ2-2	CAISESTGFSKLFF	TGTGCCATCAGTGAGTCAACAGGGTTTTCGAAGCTGTTTTTT
-	TRBV12-5	-	TRBJ2-2	CASGLVRQNTGELFF	TGTGCTAGTGGTTTGGTACGGCAGAACACCGGGGAGCTGTTTTTT
-	TRBV19	-	TRBJ1-6	CASRIKGYNSPLHF	TGTGCCAGTAGGATAAAGGGGTATAATTCACCCCTCCACTTT
few	TRBV30	-	TRBJ1-2	CAWSLGPHNGYTF	TGTGCCTGGAGTCTAGGGCCTCACAATGGCTACACCTTC
-	TRBV7-3	-	TRBJ2-1	CASSPPGRHDNEQFF	TGTGCCAGCAGCCCACCGGGACGACACGACAATGAGCAGTTCTTC
-	TRBV28	TRBD2	TRBJ2-1	CASSPLGSGRGQNNEQFF	TGTGCCAGCAGTCCCCTGGGGAGCGGGAGGGGTCAGAACAATGAGCAGTTCTTC
-	TRBV6-1	-	TRBJ2-7	CASSELAESSYEQYF	TGTGCCAGCAGTGAGCTTGCAGAGAGCTCCTACGAGCAGTACTTC
-	TRBV5-5	-	TRBJ2-4	CASSLGRVGAKNIQYF	TGTGCCAGCAGCTTGGGCAGAGTAGGTGCCAAAAACATTCAGTACTTC
-	TRBV4-1	-	TRBJ2-1	CASSQLATGLATNEQFF	TGCGCCAGCAGCCAACTCGCTACAGGGTTGGCCACGAATGAGCAGTTCTTC
-	TRBV11-2	-	TRBJ2-4	CASSRTEAKNIQYF	TGTGCCAGCAGCCGGACGGAAGCCAAAAACATTCAGTACTTC
-	TRBV5-1	-	TRBJ1-4	CASSLAEQEKLFF	TGCGCCAGCAGCTTGGCCGAACAAGAAAAACTGTTTTTT
-	TRBV7-3	-	TRBJ2-7	CASSLSVFTYEQYF	TGTGCCAGCAGCTTATCCGTATTTACCTACGAGCAGTACTTC
few	TRBV5-4	-	TRBJ1-1	CASSFNLEAFF	TGTGCCAGCAGCTTTAACCTTGAAGCTTTCTTT
-	TRBV4-3	TRBD1	TRBJ2-7	CASSQRQGAYEQYF	TGCGCCAGCAGCCAACGACAGGGGGCTTACGAGCAGTACTTC
-	TRBV6-5	TRBD2	TRBJ2-1	CASSRLAGVNNEQFF	TGTGCCAGCAGTCGACTAGCGGGAGTAAACAATGAGCAGTTCTTC
few	TRBV7-9	-	TRBJ2-7	CASSVRGEQYF	TGTGCCAGCAGCGTCCGGGGCGAGCAGTACTTC
-	TRBV7-7	-	TRBJ2-2	CASSQSVPGELFF	TGTGCTAGCAGCCAGTCTGTACCCGGGGAGCTGTTTTTT
few	TRBV7-9	-	TRBJ1-2	CASSLERSLGGYTF	TGTGCCAGCAGCTTAGAAAGATCCCTGGGCGGCTACACCTTC
-	TRBV21-1	-	TRBJ2-3	CASKGQYF	TGTGCCAGCAAAGGGCAGTATTTT
-	TRBV4-1	-	TRBJ2-7	CASSQGDIVYEQYF	TGCGCCAGCAGTCAAGGGGACATCGTCTACGAGCAGTACTTC
-	TRBV27	-	TRBJ2-7	CASSHEGGPYEQYF	TGTGCCAGCAGCCACGAGGGGGGACCCTACGAGCAGTACTTC
-	TRBV5-1	-	TRBJ2-7	CASSKMMGTGFGEQYF	TGCGCCAGCAGCAAAATGATGGGAACAGGATTTGGCGAGCAGTACTTC
-	TRBV7-2	-	TRBJ2-3	CASSLGILGTDTQYF	TGTGCCAGCAGCTTAGGCATCCTCGGCACAGATACGCAGTATTTT
few	TRBV10-3	TRBD2	TRBJ2-3	CAISLAGTDTQYF	TGTGCCATCAGTCTAGCGGGCACAGATACGCAGTATTTT
-	TRBV11-2	TRBD2	TRBJ2-5	CASSLVGGNQETQYF	TGTGCCAGCAGCTTAGTGGGGGGGAACCAAGAGACCCAGTACTTC
-	TRBV7-2	TRBD2	TRBJ2-7	CASSLSSGGSYEQYF	TGTGCCAGCAGCTTGTCTAGCGGGGGGTCCTACGAGCAGTACTTC
few	TRBV19	-	TRBJ2-7	CASSTQVGGSYEQYF	TGTGCCAGTAGTACTCAGGTCGGAGGCTCCTACGAGCAGTACTTC
-	TRBV27	TRBD2	TRBJ2-3	CASSLTPEGGRRATQYF	TGTGCCAGCAGTTTGACCCCCGAGGGAGGGCGACGAGCTACGCAGTATTTT
-	TRBV10-3	-	TRBJ1-2	CAISDLLHGYTF	TGTGCCATCAGTGACCTCCTCCATGGCTACACCTTC
-	TRBV30	TRBD1	TRBJ1-1	CAWAGQGLGTEAFF	TGTGCCTGGGCAGGACAGGGATTGGGCACTGAAGCTTTCTTT
few	TRBV5-1	TRBD2	TRBJ2-5	CASSPETSGGQTQYF	TGCGCCAGCAGCCCCGAGACTAGCGGGGGGCAGACCCAGTACTTC
few	TRBV5-1	-	TRBJ2-1	CASSLGGASYNEQFF	TGCGCCAGCAGCTTGGGCGGTGCCTCCTACAATGAGCAGTTCTTC
-	TRBV9	TRBD2	TRBJ2-3	CASSVEASGGTDTQYF	TGTGCCAGCAGCGTAGAAGCTAGCGGGGGCACAGATACGCAGTATTTT
-	TRBV27	-	TRBJ1-5	CASSFGGGQPQHF	TGTGCCAGCAGTTTTGGGGGCGGACAGCCCCAGCATTTT
-	TRBV7-2	-	TRBJ2-6	CASSSQRTPSGANVLTF	TGTGCCAGCAGCTCCCAGCGAACGCCGTCTGGGGCCAACGTCCTGACTTTC
few	TRBV5-6	TRBD1	TRBJ2-5	CASSRDRVPQYF	TGTGCCAGCAGCCGGGACAGGGTTCCCCAGTACTTC
-	TRBV7-2	-	TRBJ2-1	CASSLVGVVPNEQFF	TGTGCCAGCAGCTTAGTAGGCGTCGTCCCCAATGAGCAGTTCTTC
few	TRBV6-5	-	TRBJ2-2	CASSYSTGELFF	TGTGCCAGCAGTTACTCTACCGGGGAGCTGTTTTTT
few	TRBV18	-	TRBJ1-1	CASSPPIRTEAFF	TGTGCCAGCTCACCACCGATTAGGACTGAAGCTTTCTTT
-	TRBV6-5	-	TRBJ2-3	CASSYSKRASTDTQYF	TGTGCCAGCAGTTACTCGAAAAGAGCTAGCACAGATACGCAGTATTTT
-	TRBV4-1	TRBD1	TRBJ2-1	CASSHQTGGYEQFF	TGCGCCAGCAGCCACCAGACAGGGGGCTATGAGCAGTTCTTC
-	TRBV7-9	-	TRBJ1-5	CASSLAMAGEQPQHF	TGTGCCAGCAGCTTAGCGATGGCAGGGGAGCAGCCCCAGCATTTT
few	TRBV7-2	TRBD2	TRBJ2-7	CASSLAGGPYEQYF	TGTGCCAGCAGCTTAGCGGGAGGGCCTTACGAGCAGTACTTC
few	TRBV7-9	-	TRBJ1-2	CASSLAFPQEDNYGYTF	TGTGCCAGCAGCTTAGCGTTCCCTCAGGAAGACAACTATGGCTACACCTTC